This entry features one T cell receptor beta chain sequence. Per the original data handling: Scientists estimated how many nucleated cells there were by amplifying reference gene primers. Libraries were prepared by immunoSEQ multiplex PCR; TCRdb keeps only in-frame clonotypes and omits some of them. The V and J calls and clone size come from that table; D and trimming were worked out from the DNA. The sample has about 120,000 clones, roughly 85% seen once. The CDR3 covers 15 residues. With 7 bases removed from V and 1 base from J, the gap between germline ends came to 11 bases. Germline loops: CDR1 LNHDA, CDR2 SQIVND (reference sequence). The entry originates in a study of blood T cell repertoires in COVID-19.

The material sequenced was peripheral blood. This rearrangement joins TRBV19 to TRBJ2-6; D uncertain. This sequence was found in a man aged 35 to 55 with acute or convalescent COVID-19. CDR3 in DNA: TGTGCCAGTACCCCCTGGGCATCTGGGGCCAACGTCCTGACTTTC. Translation gives CASTPWASGANVLTF.